Described below is a single T cell receptor beta chain sequence and its context. Its antigen is unknown. No much larger clone exists at a distance of one base, and base qualities are not known. From the cysteine through the phenylalanine, the CDR3 covers 17 amino acids. Only the CDR3 region is kept as DNA, spanning 51 bases read in frame from base 1. As encoded in the germline V gene (reference sequence), CDR1 is LNHDA while CDR2 is SQIVND. Trimming takes 7 bases from V and 4 bases from J, and the germline ends sit 22 bases apart. The entry originates in a study of blood T cell repertoires in COVID-19 (dated by TCRdb to the early 2020s). Describing the broader study: Collaborator samples came from the United States, Italy and Spain and covered acute and convalescent phases of COVID-19. The sample metadata nearly always contained a de-identified subject ID, COVID-19 status, age in years and sex. The samples were drawn from the first 160 participants of the ongoing ImmuneRACE study and from over a thousand subjects provided by 6 global collaborators. The material from the prospective study consisted of cDNA or gDNA derived from T cells, B-cell-depleted T cells, or PBMCs. Subjects who had been exposed to COVID-19, were actively infected with it, or had recovered from it provided the deeply sampled blood TCRbeta repertoires that made up the dataset. Where HLA class I and class II types were available, the types were taken from metadata supplied by the sample provider, not from assay-based typing. The repertoires were released in a freely available public database meant as a resource for research on the immune response to SARS-CoV-2. The study at large found these results: How much clinical and demographic metadata was included differed by source and by participant, and the metadata was provided uncurated.

Participants in the prospective study were aged 18 to 89 years, lived in some 24 United States geographic areas, and enrolled through a virtual design. In the prospective study, cohorts were assigned on the basis of participant-reported clinical history obtained from a screening survey and a study questionnaire. ImmuneRACE Cohort 3 recovered participants were defined by two consecutive negative NP/OP PCR tests, healthcare professional clearance, or symptom resolution. Each participant in the prospective study had whole blood, serum and a nasopharyngeal or oropharyngeal swab collected by mobile phlebotomists. Participants in the prospective study had the option to provide additional blood draws and questionnaires over a roughly 2-month period. Prospective study blood samples were shipped either frozen or at room temperature before DNA extraction. The immunoSEQ Assay, a bias-controlled multiplex PCR, was used to amplify TCRbeta CDR3 regions from genomic DNA. The study's processing was this. Within the assay, amplification of reference gene primers was used to estimate how many nucleated cells each sample contained. To quantify the absolute abundance of each unique TCRbeta CDR3 rearrangement, sequence reads were collapsed and filtered. For each sample, productive Simpson clonality was calculated by taking the square root of Simpson's diversity index across productive rearrangements. The table was pulled from immuneACCESS by TCRdb, which kept in-frame rearrangements only. Such tables lose some clones; where checked, under half of the loss comes from unresolved V genes, and the rest has no known cause. Clonal size and the V and J genes are those of that table, whereas D and trimming came from the DNA. The table for this sample lists 280,000 or so clones; less than 85% of them were counted only once. In total, the top ten clones hold 2.5% of the sample.

Sequenced sample: PBMCs or T cells enriched from blood (not recorded which). The source is a woman aged 45-65 years who had recovered from COVID-19. Recombination joined TRBV19 with TRBJ1-4; TRBD1 is possibly the D segment (5 matching bases). The CDR3 has the sequence CASKDRDGGRSNEKLFF. The DNA reads TGTGCCAGTAAAGACCGGGACGGGGGTAGAAGTAATGAAAAACTGTTTTTT.